This T cell receptor beta chain was profiled in a study of PD-1 blockade in classical Hodgkin lymphoma. Study findings and constraints: Still unresolved is the cause of the repertoire differences, which may be disease activity or prior therapy. Reports described newly diagnosed patients as having lower baseline TCR diversity than healthy donors. Complete responders possessed baseline diversity comparable to newly diagnosed patients.

Clones were read by immunoSEQ multiplex PCR, and TCRdb kept only the in-frame ones, dropping some. The sample has about 6,800 clones; about 79% are singletons. There are a few counts of this clone. Its antigen remains unidentified. With no exception, relapse followed autologous stem cell transplantation in all patients, and brentuximab vedotin exposure varied. This CDR3 has 17 amino acids. The ends were cut back, 0 bases at V and 6 bases at J, with 18 bases in the middle. The germline gives CDR1 SGHTA, CDR2 FQGTGA. The clonotype comes from a human donor with classical Hodgkin lymphoma. The gene calls are TRBV7-3 and TRBJ2-1; D may be TRBD1 or TRBD2 (6 bases each). The input for sequencing was peripheral blood mononuclear cells (PBMCs), taken before the second cycle of nivolumab. In DNA, the CDR3 is TGTGCCAGCAGCTTAACGGGAGGAACAGGGTTGGGCAATGAGCAGTTCTTC. Its translation: CASSLTGGTGLGNEQFF.